The 30 T cell receptor beta chains given below trace back to one sample, sequenced in a study of response to subunit inactivated influenza vaccine. TCRdb called the RT-PCR reads again in MiXCR, with one record for every CDR3 protein. The sample includes some 300,000 distinct CDR3 sequences, over 20% seen only once; the top ten take approximately 10%. Sequenced material: PBMCs from blood, taken 21 months after vaccination. These receptors were collected from a man between 50 and 70 years old who received an inactivated influenza vaccine.

The chain combines TRBV20-1 with TRBJ2-5; D is possibly TRBD1 or TRBD2 (7 bases each). The ends were cut back, 6 bases at V and 1 base at J, with 18 bases in the middle. This CDR3 region has 15 residues. Germline V lookup: CDR1 DFQATT, CDR2 SNEGSKA (reference sequence). The CDR3 spells CSANPGGGPQETQYF. DNA of the CDR3: TGCAGTGCAAACCCAGGGGGGGGGCCCCAAGAGACCCAGTACTTC.

This clonotype occurred a few times. The CDR3 nucleotides read TGCAGTGCTAGAGATACCCGCGGGACTTATATGGAGACCCAGTACTTC. Translation gives CSARDTRGTYMETQYF. The V call is TRBV20-1, the J call TRBJ2-5; a weak D match, TRBD2 (6 bases). Germline CDR1 and CDR2: DFQATT and SNEGSKA (reference sequence). The length of the CDR3 is 16 residues. V was shortened by 0 bases and J by 5 bases, with 19 bases between the two germline ends.

The rearrangement joins TRBV5-6 to TRBJ1-2; TRBD1 is a possible D gene (6 bases). This CDR3 has 14 amino acids. Trimming took off 4 bases at V and 6 bases at J, with 16 bases between the two ends. Germline assignment: CDR1 SGHDT and CDR2 YYEEEE. The CDR3 region is CASSPGQRSDGYTF. The CDR3 bases are TGTGCCAGCAGCCCTGGACAGAGGAGTGATGGCTACACCTTC.

The V and J genes are TRBV20-1 and TRBJ1-1, with 7 bases lining up with TRBD1. The V gene end was trimmed by 2 bases and the J gene end by 0 bases; junction bases not matched to a gene: 6. Germline CDR1 is DFQATT and CDR2 is SNEGSKA (reference sequence). The CDR3 is 15 residues long. This CDR3 reads CSARPGGPLNTEAFF. CDR3 sequence (DNA): TGCAGTGCTAGACCAGGGGGGCCTTTGAACACTGAAGCTTTCTTT.

This sequence joins TRBV12-3 or TRBV12-4 and TRBJ1-1; D gene ambiguous. The CDR3 is 14 residues long. The germline V and J ends were trimmed by 3 bases and 6 bases, with 14 bases remaining between them. Here the CDR3 DNA reads TGTGCCAGCAGTTTTATAGTCCAAAGGGCTGAAGCTTTCTTT. Residues: CASSFIVQRAEAFF.

This clonotype has more than one count but fewer than ten. The chain has TRBV6-1 and TRBJ1-6; no reliable D call. Trimming removed 10 bases at V and 0 bases at J, with 13 bases between. CDR3 size: 15 residues. Germline CDR1 and CDR2: MNHNS and SASEGT. The DNA of the CDR3 is TGTGCCACCTTGGACCGTCACTCCTATAATTCACCCCTCCACTTT. The encoded protein is CATLDRHSYNSPLHF.

V and J are TRBV7-2 and TRBJ2-5; TRBD2 matches at 7 bases. Looked up from germline, CDR1 is SGHTA and CDR2 is FQGNSA. V gave up 1 base and J gave up 2 bases; unmatched junction bases: 4. The CDR3 has 15 amino acids. CDR3 sequence (DNA): TGTGCCAGCAGCTTAGGGGGGGGAGGGCAAGAGACCCAGTACTTC. As protein: CASSLGGGGQETQYF.

In its sample, this clonotype was seen many times. The chain is built from TRBV12-3 or TRBV12-4 and TRBJ1-4, with D unclear. The germline V and J ends were trimmed by 4 bases and 7 bases, with 16 bases remaining between them. This CDR3 is 15 amino acids long. CDR3 DNA sequence: TGTGCCAGCAGTTACGATTTGGCGACGGCTGAAAAACTGTTTTTT. Translating it yields CASSYDLATAEKLFF.

This clonotype turned up a few times. V is TRBV11-1 and J is TRBJ1-5; TRBD1 aligns across 9 bases. J lost 7 bases, V lost 5 bases, and 15 bases had no gene match. The germline V gene has CDR1 SGHAT and CDR2 FQDESV (reference sequence). The CDR3 totals 17 residues. For the CDR3, the DNA is TGTGCCAGCAGCACTGACAGGGGGAATACCCAATTCCAGCCCCAGCATTTT. Translating it yields CASSTDRGNTQFQPQHF.

This clonotype has only a few counts. This chain links TRBV11-1 with TRBJ1-2; TRBD1 matches 7 bases. Germline V CDR1 and CDR2: SGHAT, FQDESV (reference sequence). CDR3 length equals 18 residues. The junction had 14 bases not matched to a gene; V was cut back by 4 bases and J by 0 bases. The CDR3 bases are TGTGCCAGCAGCTCCACCGCCAGGGGGGCCATCCCTAACTATGGCTACACCTTC. Protein: CASSSTARGAIPNYGYTF.

In its sample, this clonotype was seen a few times. The chain links TRBV20-1 to TRBJ2-2, with 7 bases aligning to TRBD1. The CDR3 runs to 14 residues. V trimming: 6 bases; J trimming: 6 bases; junction bases outside the gene matches: 10. CDR1 and CDR2 from the germline V gene are DFQATT and SNEGSKA (reference sequence). The CDR3 nucleotides are TGCAGTGCGAGGACAGGATCCGCATCCGGGGAGCTGTTTTTT. Translating gives CSARTGSASGELFF.

V is TRBV24-1 and J is TRBJ2-3; tentatively, D is TRBD2 (6 bases). V lost 4 bases to trimming and J lost 2 bases, with 15 bases between them. Germline lookup yields CDR1 KGHDR and CDR2 SFDVKD. CDR3 length: 16 amino acids. This CDR3 is CATSDNRDWYTDTQYF. In DNA form, the CDR3 reads TGTGCCACCAGTGACAACCGGGACTGGTACACAGATACGCAGTATTTT.

The chain uses TRBV5-1 and TRBJ2-1; 8 nucleotides match TRBD2. The CDR3 length is 15 residues. Looked up from germline, CDR1 is SGHRS and CDR2 is YFSETQ. V lost 4 bases and J lost 4; bases outside the gene matches: 7. The DNA of the CDR3 is TGCGCCAGCAGCCAGGATAGCGGGGATTACAATGAGCAGTTCTTC. This translates into CASSQDSGDYNEQFF.

In its sample, this clonotype was seen a few times. The chain combines TRBV20-1 with TRBJ1-2, with TRBD1 as a possible D gene (6 bases). With 6 bases removed from V and 3 bases from J, the gap between germline ends came to 20 bases. Germline lookup yields CDR1 DFQATT and CDR2 SNEGSKA (reference sequence). The CDR3 contains 15 residues. CDR3 nucleotide sequence: TGCAGTGCGAGAAAACAGGGAGGGGACTACTATGGCTACACCTTC. It yields the protein CSARKQGGDYYGYTF.

This sequence joins TRBV28 and TRBJ2-7; tentative D call: TRBD2 (6 bases). CDR1 and CDR2 from the germline V gene are MDHEN and SYDVKM. This CDR3 has 15 residues. V was trimmed by 3 bases and J by 4 bases, leaving 16 bases between them. The chain's CDR3 is CASSLGGIHPYEQYF. CDR3 nucleotides: TGTGCCAGCAGTTTGGGAGGAATACACCCATACGAGCAGTACTTC.

CDR3 DNA sequence: TGTGCCACGATTCCGGGACAGGGTGAAGAGACCCAGTACTTC. This codes for CATIPGQGEETQYF. The chain uses TRBV10-3 and TRBJ2-5; 9 bases fit TRBD1. CDR1 ENHRY and CDR2 SYGVKD come from the germline V gene. The trim removed 10 bases at V and 3 bases at J, leaving 9 bases unmatched. The CDR3 spans 14 residues.

This rearrangement joins TRBV20-1 to TRBJ1-2; 9 bases align to TRBD1. The CDR3 consists of 15 residues. Germline V CDR1 and CDR2: DFQATT, SNEGSKA (reference sequence). V shed 2 bases, J shed 8 bases, and the junction held 12 bases outside the gene matches. CDR3 amino acids: CSARLVSGTGWGYTF. The DNA of the CDR3 is TGCAGTGCTAGATTAGTGTCAGGGACAGGGTGGGGCTACACCTTC.

A few counts support this clonotype. This chain links TRBV4-1 with TRBJ1-5; D remains ambiguous. In germline, CDR1 is MGHRA, CDR2 YSYEKL. V lost 1 base and J lost 4, with 8 bases in between. The CDR3 is made up of 14 amino acids. The CDR3 DNA sequence: TGCGCCAGCAGCCAAGGATGGTATAATCAGCCCCAGCATTTT. Residues: CASSQGWYNQPQHF.

This clonotype was recorded a few times. The chain links TRBV6-1 to TRBJ1-5, with 11 bases fitting TRBD1. V was clipped by 1 base and J by 6 bases; unmatched bases: 5. Germline V gene sequence: CDR1 MNHNS, CDR2 SASEGT. There are 16 residues in the CDR3. CDR3 coding DNA: TGTGCCAGCAGTGAAGGGACAGGGGGCGCCGGTCAGCCCCAGCATTTT. This encodes CASSEGTGGAGQPQHF.

V is TRBV6-2 or TRBV6-3 and J is TRBJ1-5; tentative D call: TRBD1 (6 bases). CDR3 size: 16 residues. CDR1 and CDR2 from the germline V gene are MNHEY and SVGEGT. Trimming took off 2 bases at V and 0 bases at J, with 11 bases between the two ends. CDR3 nucleotides: TGTGCCAGCAGTTACCACAGGGACCATAGCAATCAGCCCCAGCATTTT. Its protein is CASSYHRDHSNQPQHF.

The chain employs TRBV27 and TRBJ2-6, with 7 bases fitting TRBD1. V dropped 0 bases and J dropped 3; count of bases not matched to a gene: 11. Per germline, CDR1 MNHEY and CDR2 SMNVEV (reference sequence). The CDR3 runs 19 residues. The DNA of the CDR3 is TGTGCCAGCAGTTTATCACCCTCGATGACAGGGATTGGGGCCAACGTCCTGACTTTC. This encodes CASSLSPSMTGIGANVLTF.

V is TRBV14 and J is TRBJ2-5; no clear D. Deletions cut 1 base from V and 5 bases from J, with 8 bases between. Germline loops: CDR1 SGHDN, CDR2 FVKESK. This CDR3 region has 13 residues. CDR3 nucleotide sequence: TGTGCCAGCAGCCAAGGTCCCCGGGAGACCCAGTACTTC. Translated, it gives CASSQGPRETQYF.

In this sample, this clonotype turned up many times. This CDR3 reads CASSQDPHFSGNTIYF. The CDR3, as DNA: TGCGCCAGCAGCCAAGATCCCCATTTCTCTGGAAACACCATATATTTT. The V call is TRBV4-1, the J call TRBJ1-3; D not certain. CDR3 length: 16 residues. Germline V gene sequence: CDR1 MGHRA, CDR2 YSYEKL. Trimming took off 0 bases at V and 0 bases at J, with 9 bases between the two ends.

This clonotype was counted a few times. J is TRBJ1-2 and V is TRBV4-2, with D unclear. Trimming removed 0 bases at V and 8 bases at J, with 13 bases between. The CDR3 is made up of 14 amino acids. Germline V CDR1 and CDR2: LGHNA, YNFKEQ. As DNA, the CDR3 is TGTGCCAGCAGCCAAGACCGGATCCAAGGGGGCTACACCTTC. It translates to CASSQDRIQGGYTF.

The gene calls are TRBV28 and TRBJ2-7, with D maybe TRBD2 (5 bases). Germline V gene sequence: CDR1 MDHEN, CDR2 SYDVKM. Trimming took 8 bases from V and 6 from J, leaving 26 bases between them. CDR3 size: 16 residues. The CDR3 coding sequence is TGTGCCAGCCGCGGAAATGCACTAGTTCAACCTAGCGAGCAGTACTTC. This encodes CASRGNALVQPSEQYF.

A few counts support this clonotype. J is TRBJ2-7 and V is TRBV5-1, with 7 bases lining up with TRBD1. Unmatched junction bases numbered 13, after V lost 4 bases and J lost 3 bases. The CDR3 extends over 16 amino acids. The germline V gene has CDR1 SGHRS and CDR2 YFSETQ. The CDR3 loop reads CASSTVTGSFFYEQYF. The DNA for the CDR3 is TGCGCCAGCAGCACCGTGACAGGGTCGTTCTTCTACGAGCAGTACTTC.

This clonotype was seen more than once but under ten times. J is TRBJ1-5 and V is TRBV6-1, with a weak D call TRBD1 (5 bases). Trimming removed 6 bases from V and 2 bases from J, with 17 bases in between. The CDR3 is made up of 16 amino acids. CDR1 is MNHNS and CDR2 is SASEGT in the germline V gene. CDR3 in amino acids: CASRPRGQGGNQPQHF. Here the CDR3 DNA reads TGTGCCAGCAGACCAAGAGGGCAGGGTGGCAATCAGCCCCAGCATTTT.

The chain has TRBV6-1 and TRBJ2-2, with D uncertain. Trimming shortened V by 11 bases and J by 0 bases, and 13 bases separated the two germline ends. Germline CDR1 MNHNS, CDR2 SASEGT. The CDR3 extends over 14 amino acids. CDR3 DNA sequence: TGTGCCGGTTCCCGAATAACGAACACCGGGGAGCTGTTTTTT. Its translation is CAGSRITNTGELFF.

This clonotype was observed a few times. The chain employs TRBV29-1 and TRBJ2-5, with D possibly matching TRBD1 (5 bases). The CDR3 totals 12 residues. The germline V gene encodes CDR1 SQVTM and CDR2 ANQGSEA. Deletions cut 7 bases from V and 6 bases from J, with 15 bases between. The CDR3 DNA sequence: TGCAGCGCCGAGGCGTCAGGGAAGACCCAGTACTTC. Residues: CSAEASGKTQYF.

At least ten counts were recorded for this clonotype. The chain has TRBV6-2 or TRBV6-3 and TRBJ1-5; D unresolved. V was pared by 6 bases and J by 11 bases, with 11 bases between. The CDR3 runs to 11 residues. CDR1 and CDR2 from the germline V gene are MNHEY and SVGEGT. As DNA, the CDR3 is TGTGCCAGCAGCCTGGGGAGGTCCCAGCATTTT. Protein: CASSLGRSQHF.